This TCR beta chain was retrieved from a study of blood T cell repertoires in COVID-19. At the level of the study: The United States, Italy and Spain were the sources of the acute and convalescent COVID-19 samples. T cells, B-cell-depleted T cells, or PBMCs provided the cDNA or gDNA that served as material.

Germline assignment: CDR1 GTSNPN and CDR2 SVGIG (reference sequence). Trimming cost V 4 bases and J 8 bases; bases outside gene matches: 8. The CDR3 sequence is 14 residues long. This clone was seen only a few times. Clones were read by immunoSEQ multiplex PCR, and TCRdb kept only the in-frame ones, dropping some. The data hold roughly 240,000 clones, with around 80% observed a single time. The specimen sequenced was peripheral blood. This sequence was found in a woman of 80 years or more with acute or convalescent COVID-19. The chain combines TRBV30 with TRBJ1-4; 9 bases match TRBD1. DNA for the CDR3: TGTGCCTGGATTCCGACAGGGGGAGGGGAAAAACTGTTTTTT. This codes for CAWIPTGGGEKLFF.